This T cell receptor (beta chain) is drawn from a study of blood T cell repertoires in COVID-19. Study-wide background: From the United States, Italy and Spain came samples of acute and convalescent COVID-19.

Authors' data handling: Counts of nucleated cells, estimated from reference gene primer amplification, were obtained. Some clones are missing from TCRdb's copy, which holds only in-frame ones; the method was immunoSEQ multiplex PCR. D and trimming come from the DNA, and the V and J calls and clone size come from that table. The sample consists of 120,000 to 150,000 clones, 80% to 90% of them appearing once. Enrollment of patients from Seattle took place during active infection, with longitudinal follow-up. V was pared by 2 bases and J by 4 bases, with 2 bases of the junction left unmatched. Germline V gene lookup returns CDR1 LNHDA and CDR2 SQIVND (reference sequence). This CDR3 region has 15 residues.

V gene TRBV19 combines with J gene TRBJ2-2; 9 positions agree with TRBD2. The sequencing input was peripheral blood. This TCR came from a man younger than 30 with COVID-19, enrolled during active disease. The CDR3 DNA reads TGTGCCAGTAGTATACTAGCGGGGCCCACCGGGGAGCTGTTTTTT. It specifies CASSILAGPTGELFF.